The next 18 T cell receptor beta chains were all read from a single sample in a study of blood T cells in healthy people across ages. A second about 7 to 12 cycle PCR used barcoded and J-beta primers. A single record per CDR3 protein comes from TCRdb applying MiXCR to the 5' RACE reads. Among over a million distinct CDR3 sequences listed, around 25% were seen once. The same sample was also studied in work on T cells of mothers and their children.

Sequenced input: blood. These receptors all stem from a girl aged 2-10 years in good health.

This sequence joins TRBV4-3 and TRBJ2-4; a weak D match, TRBD1 (5 bases). Germline V gene data show CDR1 as LGHNA and CDR2 as YSLEER. Trimming took off 0 bases at V and 0 bases at J, with 12 bases between the two ends. The CDR3 consists of 17 residues. CDR3 coding DNA: TGCGCCAGCAGCCAAGACCGTGGACAACTAGCCAAAAACATTCAGTACTTC. It encodes CASSQDRGQLAKNIQYF.

This chain joins TRBV27 and TRBJ2-1, with D possibly matching TRBD1 (6 bases). The CDR3 length is 14 residues. Germline-derived CDR1 and CDR2 are MNHEY and SMNVEV (reference sequence). Trimming cost V 5 bases and J 6 bases, with 14 bases left between them. The CDR3 bases are TGTGCCAGCAGTCTAGGCCCACAGGGCAATGAGCAGTTCTTC. Translated, it gives CASSLGPQGNEQFF.

This clonotype has a handful of counts. This chain joins TRBV28 and TRBJ2-7; TRBD1 matches at 10 bases. From germline, CDR1 is MDHEN and CDR2 SYDVKM. J gave up 2 bases and V 7 bases, and 8 bases lay outside the gene matches. This CDR3 has 15 residues. The CDR3 DNA follows: TGTGCCAGCACCCTATCCGGGACAGGGGCCTACGAGCAGTACTTC. Protein: CASTLSGTGAYEQYF.

The chain couples TRBV5-5 to TRBJ1-2, with D uncertain. This CDR3 is 15 amino acids long. CDR1 and CDR2 from the germline V gene are SGHKS and YYEKEE (reference sequence). Trimming took off 0 bases at V and 3 bases at J, with 12 bases between the two ends. For the CDR3, the DNA is TGTGCCAGCAGCTTGGCAACCACAGCTTACTATGGCTACACCTTC. Its translation is CASSLATTAYYGYTF.

The chain joins TRBV6-6 to TRBJ1-2, with unresolved D. The CDR3 is 18 amino acids. V dropped 2 bases and J dropped 3 bases, with 22 bases sitting between them. Germline assignment: CDR1 MNHNY and CDR2 SVGAGI (reference sequence). The chain's CDR3 is CASSYTLRATFGDYGYTF. The CDR3 DNA reads TGTGCCAGCAGTTACACGCTTAGGGCAACTTTCGGAGACTATGGCTACACCTTC.

This clonotype turned up a few times. CDR3 protein: CATRLTLAALPYEQYF. In DNA form, the CDR3 reads TGTGCCACCAGGCTGACCTTAGCGGCTCTCCCCTACGAGCAGTACTTC. V usage is TRBV28 and J usage is TRBJ2-1; TRBD2 might be the D (6 bases). The J call may be in error: the DNA end matches TRBJ2-7 better. The CDR3 covers 16 residues. The germline CDR1 and CDR2 sequences are MDHEN and SYDVKM.

The V and J genes are TRBV12-3 or TRBV12-4 and TRBJ1-6; no firm D call. There are 12 residues in the CDR3. Trimming shortened V by 7 bases and J by 8 bases, and 9 bases separated the two germline ends. CDR3 protein: CASTNGDSPLHF. The DNA of the CDR3 is TGTGCCAGCACCAACGGGGATTCACCCCTCCACTTT.

The sample holds a few counts of this clonotype. This rearrangement joins TRBV7-9 to TRBJ1-1, with 8 bases lining up with TRBD1. This CDR3 contains 14 residues. Looked up from germline, CDR1 is SEHNR and CDR2 is FQNEAQ (reference sequence). J lost 3 bases, V lost 5 bases, and 5 bases had no gene match. CDR3: CASSGGQGDTEAFF. The CDR3 DNA reads TGTGCCAGCAGCGGAGGACAGGGCGACACTGAAGCTTTCTTT.

This chain links TRBV10-3 with TRBJ2-7; D perhaps matches TRBD1 (6 bases). The CDR3 sequence is 13 residues long. Germline V gene lookup returns CDR1 ENHRY and CDR2 SYGVKD. Trimming stripped 5 bases from V and 1 base from J, with 9 bases between. The CDR3 DNA follows: TGTGCCATCAGTACCGGGACATCCTACGAGCAGTACTTC. This codes for CAISTGTSYEQYF.

The chain recombines TRBV20-1 with TRBJ2-5, with TRBD2 as a possible D gene (5 bases). The CDR3 loop spans 13 amino acids. Germline CDR1 is DFQATT and CDR2 is SNEGSKA (reference sequence). V gave up 1 base and J gave up 5 bases, with 11 bases separating them. CDR3 sequence reads: CSARGEPGETQYF. In DNA form, the CDR3 reads TGCAGTGCTAGAGGGGAGCCGGGGGAGACCCAGTACTTC.

CDR3 DNA sequence: TGTGCCAGCAGCTTCGGCAGGGACGGCAACACCTTC. This sequence encodes CASSFGRDGNTF. This rearrangement joins TRBV7-9 to TRBJ1-2; a possible D gene is TRBD1 (5 bases). The V end lost 3 bases, the J end lost 12 bases, and 14 bases lay between the germline ends. Germline lookup yields CDR1 SEHNR and CDR2 FQNEAQ (reference sequence). This CDR3 spans 12 amino acids.

The rearrangement joins TRBV25-1 to TRBJ1-1; tentative D call: TRBD1 (6 bases). This CDR3 comprises 13 residues. Germline V gene sequence: CDR1 MGHDK, CDR2 SYGVNS. V dropped 1 base and J dropped 4 bases, with 7 bases sitting between them. The CDR3 spells CASSESRGTEAFF. CDR3 nucleotide sequence: TGTGCCAGCAGTGAATCCAGGGGCACTGAAGCTTTCTTT.

This clonotype appeared once. The conserved final phenylalanine or tryptophan is absent from the CDR3, which likely points to a read error. The chain has TRBV9 and TRBJ1-1; D not certain. Germline lookup yields CDR1 SGDLS and CDR2 YYNGEE. The ends were cut back, 0 bases at V and 7 bases at J, with 13 bases in the middle. The CDR3 sequence is 14 residues long. CDR3 sequence (DNA): TGTGCCAGCAGCGTAGGAGACGGTCGGGATGAAGCTTTCTCT. As protein: CASSVGDGRDEAFS.

V is TRBV27 and J is TRBJ2-5; D remains ambiguous. The length of the CDR3 is 12 residues. Germline lookup yields CDR1 MNHEY and CDR2 SMNVEV (reference sequence). Trimming left V 5 bases short and J 4 bases short, with 8 bases between. The DNA of the CDR3 is TGTGCCAGCAGTGACAAGCCAGAGACCCAGTACTTC. This codes for CASSDKPETQYF.

This clonotype has a handful of counts. The rearrangement joins TRBV6-6 to TRBJ1-4; 8 bases map to TRBD1. From germline, CDR1 is MNHNY and CDR2 SVGAGI (reference sequence). V dropped 6 bases and J dropped 8; count of bases not matched to a gene: 11. The CDR3 spans 15 residues. The CDR3 nucleotides are TGTGCCAGCAGCCGCGATACAGGGGGGGGAGAAAAACTGTTTTTT. This translates into CASSRDTGGGEKLFF.

The rearrangement joins TRBV25-1 to TRBJ2-3; D is ambiguous. This CDR3 spans 14 amino acids. The V and J ends lost 5 bases and 4 bases respectively, with 13 bases between them. Germline assignment: CDR1 MGHDK and CDR2 SYGVNS. The CDR3 loop is CASSLKVIPDTQYF. The DNA of the CDR3 is TGTGCCAGCAGTCTGAAGGTAATCCCAGATACGCAGTATTTT. Complete variable domain (other parts from reference TRBV25-1 and TRBJ2-3): EADIYQTPRYLVIGTGKKITLECSQTMGHDKMYWYQQDPGMELHLIHYSYGVNSTEKGDLSSESTVSRIRTEHFPLTLESARPSHTSQYLCASSLKVIPDTQYFGPGTRLTVL.

The genes are TRBV28 and TRBJ2-7; 7 positions match TRBD1. Trimming removed 7 bases from V and 2 bases from J; junction bases left unmatched: 8. The CDR3 length is 14 residues. Germline loops: CDR1 MDHEN, CDR2 SYDVKM. The CDR3 DNA follows: TGTGCCAGCAAGGGAGACAGGGTAGCCTACGAGCAGTACTTC. It encodes CASKGDRVAYEQYF. Based on the CDR3 plus reference TRBV28 and TRBJ2-7, the full variable domain is DVKVTQSSRYLVKRTGEKVFLECVQDMDHENMFWYRQDPGLGLRLIYFSYDVKMKEKGDIPEGYSVSREKKERFSLILESASTNQTSMYLCASKGDRVAYEQYFGPGTRLTVT.

The rearrangement uses TRBV11-1 and TRBJ2-5; D gene ambiguous. V lost 3 bases and J lost 3, with 11 bases in between. This CDR3 is built from 14 residues. Germline V gene lookup returns CDR1 SGHAT and CDR2 FQDESV (reference sequence). CDR3 coding DNA: TGTGCCAGCAGCTTCGGGCCTACAGAAGAGACCCAGTACTTC. Protein product: CASSFGPTEETQYF.